The rows below give T cell receptor beta chains drawn from one sample of a study of blood T cell repertoires in COVID-19. Assay used: immunoSEQ multiplex PCR; TCRdb lists only in-frame clones, some missing. The sample holds approximately 110,000 clones, about 87% seen once. The sequencing sample was made of peripheral blood. These receptors were taken from a woman aged 45 to 65 with acute or convalescent COVID-19. Both conserved end residues are part of each CDR3. The D gene is left open where the match is weak. Expanded clones get a size class; other rows say once, few or many, or leave the size out.

CASSQEENPWEAQHF,TGCGCCAGCAGCCAAGAAGAAAACCCTTGGGAGGCGCAGCATTTT,-,TRBV4-1,-,TRBJ1-5
CASSSSRTGLQETQYF,TGTGCCAGCAGCTCCTCCCGGACAGGACTCCAAGAGACCCAGTACTTC,-,TRBV3-1/TRBV3-2,TRBD1,TRBJ2-5
CASSFDTNTEAFF,TGTGCCAGCAGCTTCGACACGAACACTGAAGCTTTCTTT,-,TRBV7-3,-,TRBJ1-1
CASSEGDTNYGYTF,TGTGCCAGCAGTGAAGGGGACACCAACTATGGCTACACCTTC,few,TRBV2,-,TRBJ1-2
CASSTQSTGSLSPLHF,TGTGCCAGTAGTACCCAATCTACCGGGAGTCTTTCACCCCTCCACTTT,-,TRBV19,-,TRBJ1-6
CASSPGTGGMNTEAFF,TGTGCCAGCAGTCCGGGGACAGGGGGCATGAACACTGAAGCTTTCTTT,-,TRBV28,TRBD1,TRBJ1-1
CASSTFPDRVNQPQHF,TGTGCCAGTAGTACCTTTCCAGACAGGGTGAATCAGCCCCAGCATTTT,many,TRBV19,TRBD1,TRBJ1-5
CASSPPSKGVVEQFF,TGTGCCAGCTCACCACCGAGCAAGGGGGTGGTTGAGCAGTTCTTC,-,TRBV18,-,TRBJ2-1
CASGSSTGGGLDTQYF,TGTGCTAGTGGTTCGTCAACGGGGGGAGGTTTGGATACGCAGTATTTT,-,TRBV12-5,TRBD2,TRBJ2-3
CASSPGGWDSPLHF,TGTGCCAGCTCACCAGGCGGGTGGGATTCACCCCTCCACTTT,-,TRBV18,-,TRBJ1-6
CASSNYVVGGGAFF,TGTGCCAGCAGTAATTATGTAGTAGGCGGGGGAGCTTTCTTT,-,TRBV6-5,-,TRBJ1-1
CASSQLGGQDYGYTF,TGCGCCAGCAGCCAACTAGGGGGACAGGACTATGGCTACACCTTC,-,TRBV4-1,TRBD1,TRBJ1-2
CASSQDPQVQEQYF,TGTGCCAGCAGCCAAGACCCACAGGTACAGGAGCAGTACTTC,-,TRBV3-1/TRBV3-2,-,TRBJ2-7
CASSSDNSGYGYTF,TGTGCCAGCAGTTCGGACAATTCCGGCTATGGCTACACCTTC,-,TRBV27,-,TRBJ1-2
CASSGELNEQFF,TGTGCCAGCAGTGGAGAGTTGAATGAGCAGTTCTTC,-,TRBV2,-,TRBJ2-1
CASSSDSNYGYTF,TGTGCCAGCAGCTCTGACAGCAACTATGGCTACACCTTC,-,TRBV12-3/TRBV12-4,-,TRBJ1-2